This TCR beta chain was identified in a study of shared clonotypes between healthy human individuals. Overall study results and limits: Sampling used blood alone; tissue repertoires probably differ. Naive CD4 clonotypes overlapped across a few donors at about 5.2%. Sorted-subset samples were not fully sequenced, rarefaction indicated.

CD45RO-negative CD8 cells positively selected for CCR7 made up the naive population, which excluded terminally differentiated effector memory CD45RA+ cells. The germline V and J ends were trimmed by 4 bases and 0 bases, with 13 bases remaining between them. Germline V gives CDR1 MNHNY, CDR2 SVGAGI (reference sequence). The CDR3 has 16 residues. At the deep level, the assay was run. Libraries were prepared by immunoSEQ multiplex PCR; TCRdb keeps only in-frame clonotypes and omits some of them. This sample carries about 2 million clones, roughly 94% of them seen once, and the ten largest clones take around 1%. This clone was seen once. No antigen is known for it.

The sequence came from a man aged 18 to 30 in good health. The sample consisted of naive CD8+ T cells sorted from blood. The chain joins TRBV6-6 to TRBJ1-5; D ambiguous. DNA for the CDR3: TGTGCCAGCAGTTTCTCCTCCAGATATAGCAATCAGCCCCAGCATTTT. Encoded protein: CASSFSSRYSNQPQHF.